This TCR beta chain appears in the sequencing data of a study of blood T cell repertoires in COVID-19. Background on the study: The analysed material was cDNA or gDNA that came from T cells, B-cell-depleted T cells, or PBMCs.

TCRdb keeps only in-frame clones here, not all; method: immunoSEQ multiplex PCR. Found here are approximately 300,000 clones, roughly nine tenths of them singletons; the top ten hold roughly 3.9%. The sequenced sample consisted of PBMCs or T cells enriched from blood (not recorded which). The source is a woman aged 25 to 39 who had been exposed to COVID-19.

The CDR3 sequence is CASSEGGSEAQYF. In DNA, the CDR3 is TGTGCCAGCAGTGAAGGTGGCTCGGAGGCCCAGTACTTC. The genes are TRBV6-1 and TRBJ2-5; D possibly corresponds to TRBD2 (5 bases). The CDR3 extends over 13 amino acids. From germline, CDR1 is MNHNS and CDR2 SASEGT. V was trimmed by 1 base and J by 9 bases, leaving 12 bases between them.